The rows below give T cell receptor beta chains drawn from one sample of a study of T cell responses to AZD1222 COVID-19 vaccine. Some clones are missing from TCRdb's copy, which holds only in-frame ones; the method was immunoSEQ multiplex PCR. The data contain around 140,000 clones, 91% of them singletons. Sequenced here: peripheral blood, sampled 28 days after the second AZD1222 dose. These receptors came from an adult who received the AZD1222 COVID-19 vaccine. The CDR3 runs from the conserved cysteine through the conserved F or W. Fields, in order: CDR3 DNA, CDR3 protein, J gene, D gene, V gene, clone size. D genes are given only for firm matches. Clone size is stated in some rows and not others, as once, few, many or a class when expanded.

DNA: TGTGCCAGCAGACCACAGGGGGATGAAGCTTTCTTT
CDR3: CASRPQGDEAFF
J: TRBJ1-1
D: TRBD1
V: TRBV12-3/TRBV12-4
size: .

DNA: TGTGCCAGCAGCCCGATCTACGAGCAGTACTTC
CDR3: CASSPIYEQYF
J: TRBJ2-7
D: .
V: TRBV5-6
size: .

DNA: TGTGCCACGGCTGGCCCCCCCTCCAGAGATACGCAGTATTTT
CDR3: CATAGPPSRDTQYF
J: TRBJ2-3
D: .
V: TRBV24-1
size: once

DNA: TGTGCCACCAGCAGGGGGGACAGTGGTGTCGACGAGCAGTACTTC
CDR3: CATSRGDSGVDEQYF
J: TRBJ2-7
D: TRBD1
V: TRBV15
size: .

DNA: TGTGCCAGCAGCCAGGGGGCTGCTGGAAGTTCACCCCTCCACTTT
CDR3: CASSQGAAGSSPLHF
J: TRBJ1-6
D: TRBD1
V: TRBV7-2
size: .

DNA: TGCAGCGCATCACTCCGGGGGCAGGCCTACACCTTC
CDR3: CSASLRGQAYTF
J: TRBJ1-2
D: .
V: TRBV29-1
size: .

DNA: TGTGCCAGCAGTTTCGGGACAGAGCTAGCCAAAAACATTCAGTACTTC
CDR3: CASSFGTELAKNIQYF
J: TRBJ2-4
D: TRBD1
V: TRBV6-5
size: few

DNA: TGTGCCAGCAGCCAAGGCCGTAATACGCAGTATTTT
CDR3: CASSQGRNTQYF
J: TRBJ2-3
D: .
V: TRBV3-1/TRBV3-2
size: few

DNA: TGCGCCAGCAGCTTGGCTGAGGCAGGGCCTTACGAGCAGTACTTC
CDR3: CASSLAEAGPYEQYF
J: TRBJ2-7
D: .
V: TRBV5-1
size: once

DNA: TGCGCCAGCAGCTTGAATTTGAACAGGAACACTGAAGCTTTCTTT
CDR3: CASSLNLNRNTEAFF
J: TRBJ1-1
D: .
V: TRBV5-1
size: .

DNA: TGTGCCTCCATTGGGGGGAACTTTGAAAAACTGTTTTTT
CDR3: CASIGGNFEKLFF
J: TRBJ1-4
D: .
V: TRBV30
size: .

DNA: TGCGCCAGCAGCTTCAGTCAGGGGGAGGGTGGCTACACCTTC
CDR3: CASSFSQGEGGYTF
J: TRBJ1-2
D: TRBD1
V: TRBV5-1
size: .

DNA: TGCGCCAGCAGCTTGGATGGCCGGGGGCGATCGGCTAGCTATGGCTACACCTTC
CDR3: CASSLDGRGRSASYGYTF
J: TRBJ1-2
D: .
V: TRBV5-1
size: .

DNA: TGTGCCAGCAGCTTTAATCCCCCTCGGAGCAATCAGCCCCAGCATTTT
CDR3: CASSFNPPRSNQPQHF
J: TRBJ1-5
D: .
V: TRBV7-2
size: .

DNA: TGCGCCAGCAGCTCCGATCAAACGGGCGGCTACACCTTC
CDR3: CASSSDQTGGYTF
J: TRBJ1-2
D: .
V: TRBV5-1
size: .

DNA: TGTGCCAGCAGCCAAGATTCCGGGCGTAGCAATCAGCCCCAGCATTTT
CDR3: CASSQDSGRSNQPQHF
J: TRBJ1-5
D: .
V: TRBV4-2
size: .

DNA: TGTGCCATCAGAGACACCGGACAGGGGGTGAATGAGCAGTTCTTC
CDR3: CAIRDTGQGVNEQFF
J: TRBJ2-1
D: TRBD1
V: TRBV10-3
size: .

DNA: TGTGCCAGCAGTGAAAACGTTGGGGATCAGCCCCAGCATTTT
CDR3: CASSENVGDQPQHF
J: TRBJ1-5
D: .
V: TRBV6-1
size: .

DNA: TGTGCCAGCAGCCGACAGGGTGGAGCTTTCTTT
CDR3: CASSRQGGAFF
J: TRBJ1-1
D: TRBD1
V: TRBV3-1/TRBV3-2
size: .

DNA: TGCGCCAGCAGCGGAGGCTACAGGGGGGGTTACAATGAGCAGTTCTTC
CDR3: CASSGGYRGGYNEQFF
J: TRBJ2-1
D: .
V: TRBV5-1
size: .

DNA: TGTGCCACCAGCAGAGAGTACAGGGCAAACTATGGCTACACCTTC
CDR3: CATSREYRANYGYTF
J: TRBJ1-2
D: .
V: TRBV15
size: .

DNA: TGTGCCAGCAGTGCGCCGTGGAAACGCACAGATACGCAGTATTTT
CDR3: CASSAPWKRTDTQYF
J: TRBJ2-3
D: .
V: TRBV6-6
size: .

DNA: TGTGCCAGCTCACCACCGGTGGAGGGCCAAGAGACCCAGTACTTC
CDR3: CASSPPVEGQETQYF
J: TRBJ2-5
D: .
V: TRBV18
size: .

DNA: TGTGCCAGCAGCCATTCCCCTGGGGGAGCCGGGGATACGCAGTATTTT
CDR3: CASSHSPGGAGDTQYF
J: TRBJ2-3
D: .
V: TRBV3-1/TRBV3-2
size: .

DNA: TGTGCCAGCAGCTTACCGGGCCTTCGCACAGATACGCAGTATTTT
CDR3: CASSLPGLRTDTQYF
J: TRBJ2-3
D: .
V: TRBV11-3
size: .

DNA: TGTGCCAGCAGCTTAGGAGGCGAGGGGGAGACCCAGTACTTC
CDR3: CASSLGGEGETQYF
J: TRBJ2-5
D: .
V: TRBV7-8
size: .

DNA: TGCGCCAGCAGCTTGGGACCCCGGGACCTTAACACTGAAGCTTTCTTT
CDR3: CASSLGPRDLNTEAFF
J: TRBJ1-1
D: .
V: TRBV5-1
size: .

DNA: TGTGCCAGCAGCGTCGGGACAGTCGAATGGGAAAAACTGTTTTTT
CDR3: CASSVGTVEWEKLFF
J: TRBJ1-4
D: .
V: TRBV12-1
size: .

DNA: TGCGCCAGCAGCACCGAAACAGGGAATGAGCAGTTCTTC
CDR3: CASSTETGNEQFF
J: TRBJ2-1
D: .
V: TRBV5-1
size: medium-sized

DNA: TGTGCCAGCAGCCCAGGAGGAGAGGGGTACACTGAAGCTTTCTTT
CDR3: CASSPGGEGYTEAFF
J: TRBJ1-1
D: .
V: TRBV7-2
size: .

DNA: TGTGCCAGCAGGGGGGCGGGAGCTTACAATGAGCAGTTCTTC
CDR3: CASRGAGAYNEQFF
J: TRBJ2-1
D: .
V: TRBV2
size: .

DNA: TGTGCCAGCAGCTTAGACCAGCCTTCAGGCTACACCTTC
CDR3: CASSLDQPSGYTF
J: TRBJ1-2
D: .
V: TRBV7-2
size: .

DNA: TGTGCCAGCAGCCAGGACAGGCGACTTGGGTTCTTT
CDR3: CASSQDRRLGFF
J: TRBJ1-1
D: TRBD1
V: TRBV7-2
size: .

DNA: TGTGCCAGCCTGTCCTACGAGCAGTACTTC
CDR3: CASLSYEQYF
J: TRBJ2-7
D: .
V: TRBV2
size: .

DNA: TGTGCCAGCAGCTTAGGACGAAACTTGGAGGAAAAACTGTTTTTT
CDR3: CASSLGRNLEEKLFF
J: TRBJ1-4
D: .
V: TRBV7-9
size: .

DNA: TGCGCCAGCAGCCAAGAAAACAGTCATCAAGAGACCCAGTACTTC
CDR3: CASSQENSHQETQYF
J: TRBJ2-5
D: .
V: TRBV4-1
size: once

DNA: TGTGCCAGCAGCCGACTAGCGGGGGGGCCCACAGATACGCAGTATTTT
CDR3: CASSRLAGGPTDTQYF
J: TRBJ2-3
D: TRBD2
V: TRBV7-9
size: .

DNA: TGCGCCAGCAGCCCACGGACTAGTCCCTACAATGAGCAGTTCTTC
CDR3: CASSPRTSPYNEQFF
J: TRBJ2-1
D: TRBD2
V: TRBV5-1
size: .

DNA: TGTGCCAGCTCACCGGAAACAGGGAACCAAGAGACCCAGTACTTC
CDR3: CASSPETGNQETQYF
J: TRBJ2-5
D: .
V: TRBV18
size: .

DNA: TGTGCCAGCAGCCAAGGGGGCAGAAACTATGGCTACACCTTC
CDR3: CASSQGGRNYGYTF
J: TRBJ1-2
D: .
V: TRBV3-1/TRBV3-2
size: .

DNA: TGTGCCAGCAGTTACTCCTCGCAGGTGGGGGGAAAACTGTTTTTT
CDR3: CASSYSSQVGGKLFF
J: TRBJ1-4
D: .
V: TRBV6-5
size: .

DNA: TGCGCCAGCAGCCCAAACAGCCGAAGAAACATTCAGTACTTC
CDR3: CASSPNSRRNIQYF
J: TRBJ2-4
D: .
V: TRBV5-1
size: .

DNA: TGTGCCAGCAGTTTAGCAGGGGGAAATTCACCCCTCCACTTT
CDR3: CASSLAGGNSPLHF
J: TRBJ1-6
D: TRBD1
V: TRBV27
size: once

DNA: TGTGCCAGCAGCCAAGAGACGGGAGGGAACGCAGATACGCAGTATTTT
CDR3: CASSQETGGNADTQYF
J: TRBJ2-3
D: TRBD2
V: TRBV4-2
size: .

DNA: TGCGCCAGCACCTCGCGGGGTTGGAGCACCGGGGAGCTGTTTTTT
CDR3: CASTSRGWSTGELFF
J: TRBJ2-2
D: .
V: TRBV5-1
size: .

DNA: TGTGCCAGCAGACATCTACTAGCGGGGGCTGGCGAGCAGTACTTC
CDR3: CASRHLLAGAGEQYF
J: TRBJ2-7
D: TRBD2
V: TRBV6-6
size: .

DNA: TGTGCCAGCAGACCGGAGGGGGCCGGCTATGGCTACACCTTC
CDR3: CASRPEGAGYGYTF
J: TRBJ1-2
D: TRBD1
V: TRBV27
size: .